The 22 T cell receptor beta chains presented below share a single source sample, sequenced in a study of blood T cell repertoires in COVID-19. Repertoires were generated with immunoSEQ multiplex PCR, while TCRdb's copy carries only in-frame clones and drops some. The table includes about 370,000 clones, 70% to 90% detected once. The sample consisted of peripheral blood. These receptors came from a woman in her thirties with COVID-19, enrolled during active disease.

This rearrangement joins TRBV19 to TRBJ1-1, with D possibly matching TRBD1 (6 bases). Germline assignment: CDR1 LNHDA and CDR2 SQIVND (reference sequence). The V end lost 5 bases, the J end lost 7 bases, and 11 bases lay between the germline ends. The CDR3 spans 12 residues. CDR3 sequence reads: CASSRGGHEAFF. The CDR3, as DNA: TGTGCCAGTAGTCGTGGGGGACATGAAGCTTTCTTT.

V is TRBV18 and J is TRBJ2-3, with 7 bases fitting TRBD1. Germline V CDR1 and CDR2: KGHSH, LQKENI. V dropped 3 bases and J dropped 6; count of bases not matched to a gene: 9. This CDR3 is 15 amino acids long. CDR3 DNA: TGTGCCAGCTCACCTCAGGGACAGACTCGGGATACGCAGTATTTT. This sequence encodes CASSPQGQTRDTQYF.

This chain connects TRBV29-1 to TRBJ1-1, with unresolved D. V lost 4 bases and J 5 bases, leaving 8 bases between the germline ends. CDR3 length: 11 residues. The germline V gene encodes CDR1 SQVTM and CDR2 ANQGSEA. The CDR3 spells CSVGGRTEAFF. The CDR3 DNA follows: TGCAGCGTTGGAGGGAGGACTGAAGCTTTCTTT. The full variable domain, with the rest looked up from reference TRBV29-1 and TRBJ1-1, is SAVISQKPSRDICQRGTSLTIQCQVDSQVTMMFWYRQQPGQSLTLIATANQGSEATYESGFVIDKFPISRPNLTFSTLTVSNMSPEDSSIYLCSVGGRTEAFFGQGTRLTVV.

The chain carries TRBV14 and TRBJ2-7, with unresolved D. The germline V gene encodes CDR1 SGHDN and CDR2 FVKESK. Trimming removed 0 bases from V and 6 bases from J, with 9 bases in between. The CDR3 has 13 amino acids. This chain's CDR3 is CASSQDRVGEQYF. CDR3 in DNA: TGTGCCAGCAGCCAAGATCGGGTAGGCGAGCAGTACTTC.

This CDR3 is CSVDRGAADYGYTF. As DNA, the CDR3 is TGCAGCGTTGACCGGGGGGCCGCTGACTATGGCTACACCTTC. J is TRBJ1-2 and V is TRBV29-1; TRBD1 is a possible D gene (6 bases). CDR3 length equals 14 residues. Germline-derived CDR1 and CDR2 are SQVTM and ANQGSEA. V was clipped by 3 bases and J by 3 bases, with 14 bases between them.

The chain links TRBV6-2 or TRBV6-3 to TRBJ1-2; D remains ambiguous. Germline V lookup: CDR1 MNHEY, CDR2 SVGEGT. CDR3 length equals 11 residues. With 2 bases removed from V and 4 bases from J, the gap between germline ends came to 2 bases. The CDR3 loop reads CASSYRYGYTF. CDR3 DNA: TGTGCCAGCAGTTACCGCTATGGCTACACCTTC.

The V and J genes are TRBV7-2 and TRBJ2-3; 7 bases line up with TRBD2. Germline V gives CDR1 SGHTA, CDR2 FQGNSA. V was clipped by 5 bases and J by 2 bases; unmatched bases: 10. There are 16 residues in the CDR3. The CDR3 DNA follows: TGTGCCAGCAGCAAACGAGCGGGGCCATCCACAGATACGCAGTATTTT. It encodes CASSKRAGPSTDTQYF.

The genes are TRBV19 and TRBJ2-5; D unresolved. Germline V gives CDR1 LNHDA, CDR2 SQIVND (reference sequence). Trimming removed 3 bases at V and 10 bases at J, with 21 bases between. The CDR3 extends over 15 amino acids. The CDR3 reads CASSIFAAAPSDQYF. The CDR3 nucleotides are TGTGCCAGTAGTATTTTCGCGGCAGCTCCTTCGGACCAGTACTTC.

The chain joins TRBV12-5 to TRBJ2-2, with 7 bases fitting TRBD2. The germline V gene has CDR1 LGHNT and CDR2 FRNRAP. V lost 7 bases, J lost 1 base, and 0 bases stayed unmatched. This CDR3 comprises 13 residues. The CDR3 region is CASAGGNTGELFF. The CDR3 DNA is TGTGCTAGTGCGGGGGGGAACACCGGGGAGCTGTTTTTT.

In this sample, this clone turned up once. The J gene is TRBJ1-5, the V gene TRBV5-4, with 7 bases fitting TRBD1. The V segment lost 0 bases and the J segment 4 bases; nucleotides outside the gene matches: 4. CDR1 and CDR2 (germline): SGHNT, YYREEE (reference sequence). This CDR3 is 15 amino acids long. CDR3 sequence reads: CASSLGGTDNQPQHF. The CDR3 bases are TGTGCCAGCAGCTTGGGAGGGACAGATAATCAGCCCCAGCATTTT.

The V and J genes are TRBV5-4 and TRBJ2-2, with TRBD2 identical over 11 bases. The CDR3 has 17 amino acids. V lost 4 bases to trimming and J lost 0 bases; unmatched junction nucleotides: 5. Germline values: CDR1 SGHNT, CDR2 YYREEE (reference sequence). CDR3 residues: CASSPGLAEANTGELFF. In DNA form, the CDR3 reads TGTGCCAGCAGCCCGGGACTAGCGGAGGCGAACACCGGGGAGCTGTTTTTT.

V and J are TRBV10-3 and TRBJ1-2; 7 nucleotides agree with TRBD1. Germline-derived CDR1 and CDR2 are ENHRY and SYGVKD. The J segment lost 3 bases and the V segment lost 4 bases, leaving 5 bases of the junction unmatched. The CDR3 totals 14 residues. The CDR3 bases are TGTGCCATCAGTGGCCCCACAGGGGACTATGGCTACACCTTC. Its translation: CAISGPTGDYGYTF.

V is TRBV5-1 and J is TRBJ1-5; the D is unclear. The V gene lost 0 bases and the J gene lost 4 bases, with 8 bases spanning the gap. Germline CDR1 reads SGHRS; CDR2 reads YFSETQ. The CDR3 totals 14 residues. Written as DNA, the CDR3 is TGCGCCAGCAGCTTGGTAGGCGGTAATCAGCCCCAGCATTTT. Protein sequence: CASSLVGGNQPQHF.

The chain combines TRBV7-2 with TRBJ1-5; no clear D gene. This CDR3 has 16 residues. V lost 5 bases to trimming and J lost 0 bases, with 14 bases between them. CDR1 and CDR2 from the germline V gene are SGHTA and FQGNSA. In DNA form, the CDR3 reads TGTGCCAGCAGCCTTATTGGGCTGTATAGCAATCAGCCCCAGCATTTT. This translates into CASSLIGLYSNQPQHF.

The CDR3 region has the DNA TGTGCCAGCAGCCTTAGAGTTTATAATTCACCCCTCCACTTT. Its protein product is CASSLRVYNSPLHF. This rearrangement joins TRBV28 to TRBJ1-6, with no clear D. V lost 6 bases to trimming and J lost 4 bases, with 10 bases between them. The germline gives CDR1 MDHEN, CDR2 SYDVKM. The CDR3 covers 14 residues. Supplemented by reference TRBV28 and TRBJ1-6, the full variable domain reads DVKVTQSSRYLVKRTGEKVFLECVQDMDHENMFWYRQDPGLGLRLIYFSYDVKMKEKGDIPEGYSVSREKKERFSLILESASTNQTSMYLCASSLRVYNSPLHFGNGTRLTVT.

The chain is built from TRBV27 and TRBJ1-1; no clear D gene. V was pared by 2 bases and J by 0 bases, with 7 bases between. There are 14 residues in the CDR3. CDR1 is MNHEY and CDR2 is SMNVEV in the germline V gene (reference sequence). CDR3 bases: TGTGCCAGCAGTTTAAGCGTCTTGAACACTGAAGCTTTCTTT. This translates into CASSLSVLNTEAFF.

V and J are TRBV4-3 and TRBJ2-1; 7 nucleotides match TRBD1. The CDR3 totals 13 residues. Germline V gene data show CDR1 as LGHNA and CDR2 as YSLEER. Losses at the gene ends were 4 bases for V and 9 bases for J; bases not matched to a gene: 6. CDR3 DNA sequence: TGCGCCAGCAGCCCTAGACAGGGTAGTGAGCAGTTCTTC. Translating it yields CASSPRQGSEQFF.

The genes are TRBV5-1 and TRBJ2-3; D perhaps matches TRBD2 (6 bases). Per germline, CDR1 SGHRS and CDR2 YFSETQ. The CDR3 runs 17 residues. The V gene lost 5 bases and the J gene lost 2 bases, with 21 bases spanning the gap. CDR3 protein: CASRIGSAGLTTDTQYF. As DNA, the CDR3 is TGCGCCAGCAGAATCGGATCGGCGGGATTAACCACAGATACGCAGTATTTT.

The chain uses TRBV5-6 and TRBJ2-6, with a weak D call TRBD1 (6 bases). This CDR3 is 18 amino acids long. Germline assignment: CDR1 SGHDT and CDR2 YYEEEE. V was cut by 3 bases and J by 4 bases, with 20 bases left in between. CDR3 amino acids: CASSYRDTLGSGANVLTF. The DNA of the CDR3 is TGTGCCAGCAGCTACCGGGACACCTTAGGCTCCGGGGCCAACGTCCTGACTTTC.

The V call is TRBV7-9, the J call TRBJ1-6, with 9 bases lining up with TRBD1. This CDR3 spans 15 amino acids. Trimming at V came to 4 bases and at J to 6 bases, leaving 4 bases not matched to a gene. Germline values: CDR1 SEHNR, CDR2 FQNEAQ (reference sequence). The CDR3 reads CASSYWTGANSPLHF. The CDR3 DNA is TGTGCCAGCAGCTATTGGACAGGGGCTAATTCACCCCTCCACTTT. Full variable domain (remainder filled in from reference TRBV7-9 and TRBJ1-6): DTGVSQNPRHKITKRGQNVTFRCDPISEHNRLYWYRQTLGQGPEFLTYFQNEAQLEKSRLLSDRFSAERPKGSFSTLEIQRTEQGDSAMYLCASSYWTGANSPLHFGNGTRLTVT.

The chain employs TRBV5-1 and TRBJ2-5; the D is unclear. Germline CDR1 is SGHRS and CDR2 is YFSETQ. This CDR3 is built from 11 residues. This CDR3 reads CASAYGETQYF. The CDR3 nucleotides are TGCGCAAGCGCGTACGGAGAGACCCAGTACTTC.

This chain joins TRBV7-2 and TRBJ2-1; 14 nucleotides line up with TRBD2. The CDR3 runs 18 residues. Germline V lookup: CDR1 SGHTA, CDR2 FQGNSA. The V gene end was trimmed by 4 bases and the J gene end by 4 bases; junction bases not matched to a gene: 9. DNA of the CDR3: TGTGCCAGCAGCTCCGCCGGGACTAGCGGGAGCCCTTACAATGAGCAGTTCTTC. Residues: CASSSAGTSGSPYNEQFF. Full variable domain (rest looked up from reference TRBV7-2 and TRBJ2-1): GAGVSQSPSNKVTEKGKDVELRCDPISGHTALYWYRQSLGQGLEFLIYFQGNSAPDKSGLPSDRFSAERTGGSVSTLTIQRTQQEDSAVYLCASSSAGTSGSPYNEQFFGPGTRLTVL.